These 30 T cell receptor beta chains share one sample of origin, sequenced in a study of monozygotic twins with inflammatory bowel disease. TCRdb reworked the 5' RACE reads into one entry per CDR3 protein, no DNA. In total, the table holds about 160,000 distinct CDR3 sequences. The source material was blood. These receptors were obtained from a human donor with ulcerative colitis or Crohn's disease, or a healthy co-twin of an affected twin (not recorded which).

The chain uses TRBV29-1 and TRBJ1-3; the TCRdb D gene call, TRBD1, has no DNA to confirm it. This CDR3 is 15 amino acids long. Germline V gene lookup returns CDR1 SQVTM and CDR2 ANQGSEA. CDR3 sequence reads: CSVEVGDRGGNTIYF.

V is TRBV7-9 and J is TRBJ2-7; TCRdb gives TRBD1 as the D gene, but with no DNA this cannot be confirmed. The germline V gene has CDR1 SEHNR and CDR2 FQNEAQ (reference sequence). This CDR3 region has 15 residues. The CDR3 sequence is CASSLSSGQRHEQYF.

This chain joins TRBV20-1 and TRBJ2-5; as DNA is missing, the TRBD1 call by TCRdb cannot be tested. Germline lookup yields CDR1 DFQATT and CDR2 SNEGSKA (reference sequence). This CDR3 region has 17 residues. CDR3 in amino acids: CSASQGSGRISQETQYF.

The CDR3 loop is CASSLGARYEQYF. The chain joins TRBV5-5 to TRBJ2-7. This CDR3 is built from 13 residues. Germline lookup yields CDR1 SGHKS and CDR2 YYEKEE (reference sequence).

The J gene is TRBJ1-1, the V gene TRBV20-1; TCRdb's D call of TRBD1 is untestable without DNA. This CDR3 has 16 residues. CDR1 and CDR2 from the germline V gene are DFQATT and SNEGSKA (reference sequence). The CDR3 protein is CSARSWTGGSGTEAFF.

The chain employs TRBV2 and TRBJ1-5; TCRdb reports TRBD1, a call that lacks DNA to check it against. The CDR3 consists of 13 residues. CDR1 and CDR2 from the germline V gene are SNHLY and FYNNEI. CDR3 amino acids: CASSGWGGQPQHF.

The chain carries TRBV5-5 and TRBJ2-5; checking the TCRdb D call of TRBD2 is not possible without DNA. Germline CDR1 and CDR2: SGHKS and YYEKEE (reference sequence). The CDR3 totals 15 residues. The CDR3 loop reads CASSAGLAGEGTQYF.

The chain links TRBV7-9 to TRBJ2-3; with no DNA, the TCRdb D assignment of TRBD1 cannot be verified. From germline, CDR1 is SEHNR and CDR2 FQNEAQ (reference sequence). The CDR3 has 14 residues. CDR3: CAIPQGAPTDTQYF.

The chain couples TRBV5-1 to TRBJ2-7; TCRdb calls TRBD1, which cannot be checked without DNA. CDR3 length: 16 residues. The germline gives CDR1 SGHRS, CDR2 YFSETQ. CDR3 residues: CASSSGRDRVSYEQYF.

This chain connects TRBV28 to TRBJ2-1; absent DNA, TCRdb's TRBD1 call cannot be checked. CDR3 length: 16 residues. Germline V gene data show CDR1 as MDHEN and CDR2 as SYDVKM. CDR3: CASSFAPSDYRDEQFF.

The chain recombines TRBV20-1 with TRBJ1-2; TCRdb indicates TRBD1, and absent DNA this call remains unverified. The CDR3 totals 14 residues. Per germline, CDR1 DFQATT and CDR2 SNEGSKA (reference sequence). This CDR3 is CSARGTGRGGGYTF.

The V call is TRBV28, the J call TRBJ1-1; absent DNA, TCRdb's TRBD1 call cannot be checked. The CDR3 is 14 amino acids. Per germline, CDR1 MDHEN and CDR2 SYDVKM. CDR3 in amino acids: CASSPPQLNTEAFF.

The gene calls are TRBV5-1 and TRBJ2-7; TCRdb outputs TRBD1, but without DNA this stays unchecked. Germline V gene sequence: CDR1 SGHRS, CDR2 YFSETQ. The CDR3 sequence is 15 residues long. CDR3 amino acids: CASSFPGTGVEEQYF.

This sequence joins TRBV5-1 and TRBJ1-1; as DNA is missing, the TRBD1 call by TCRdb cannot be tested. There are 14 residues in the CDR3. CDR1 and CDR2 from the germline V gene are SGHRS and YFSETQ. CDR3 sequence: CASSPLLTDTEAFF.

The chain combines TRBV6-1 with TRBJ2-3; TCRdb's D call of TRBD2 is untestable without DNA. Germline V CDR1 and CDR2: MNHNS, SASEGT. The CDR3 runs 13 residues. The CDR3 is CASNLPSTDTQYF.

V gene TRBV12-3 or TRBV12-4 combines with J gene TRBJ2-1; TCRdb gives TRBD1 as the D gene, but with no DNA this cannot be confirmed. There are 18 residues in the CDR3. Here the CDR3 reads CASSPGSRGESSYNEQFF.

V usage is TRBV29-1 and J usage is TRBJ2-2; lacking DNA, the TRBD1 call made by TCRdb goes unchecked. CDR1 is SQVTM and CDR2 is ANQGSEA in the germline V gene. This CDR3 is built from 14 residues. This CDR3 is CSGIITGATGELFF.

This chain uses TRBV6-1 with TRBJ1-6. The CDR3 totals 16 residues. Germline V gene lookup returns CDR1 MNHNS and CDR2 SASEGT. CDR3: CASSPWGISYNSPLHF.

This sequence joins TRBV7-6 and TRBJ2-5; TCRdb's D call of TRBD2 is untestable without DNA. This CDR3 contains 23 residues. Germline-derived CDR1 and CDR2 are SGHVS and FNYEAQ. The CDR3 is CASSLQIRSASGRGYLREETQYF.

The chain recombines TRBV9 with TRBJ2-2; the TCRdb D gene call, TRBD1, has no DNA to confirm it. Germline V lookup: CDR1 SGDLS, CDR2 YYNGEE. The CDR3 spans 14 residues. The CDR3: CASSGTIGGGELFF.

The chain combines TRBV11-2 with TRBJ2-1; without DNA, the TCRdb call of TRBD1 cannot be checked. The CDR3 loop spans 15 amino acids. CDR1 and CDR2 (germline): SGHAT, FQNNGV. The CDR3 region is CASSFRGQTNNEQFF.

The chain combines TRBV19 with TRBJ2-1; lacking DNA, the TRBD2 call made by TCRdb goes unchecked. Germline CDR1 and CDR2: LNHDA and SQIVND (reference sequence). The CDR3 has 16 residues. CDR3 residues: CASSTGRAFGYNEQFF.

V usage is TRBV11-1 and J usage is TRBJ2-5. Per the germline V gene, CDR1 is SGHAT and CDR2 is FQDESV (reference sequence). This CDR3 comprises 18 residues. The CDR3 is CASTDAIGPDLKQETQYF.

The V call is TRBV20-1, the J call TRBJ2-5. The germline gives CDR1 DFQATT, CDR2 SNEGSKA (reference sequence). The CDR3 extends over 13 amino acids. The CDR3 region is CSGISGSGEAQYF.

This chain connects TRBV3-1 to TRBJ2-2. This CDR3 comprises 18 residues. Germline V gives CDR1 LGHDT, CDR2 YNNKEL (reference sequence). CDR3: CASSQDVGWEKNTGELFF. The full variable domain, in which reference TRBV3-1 and TRBJ2-2 provide the parts outside the CDR3, is DTAVSQTPKYLVTQMGNDKSIKCEQNLGHDTMYWYKQDSKKFLKIMFSYNNKELIINETVPNRFSPKSPDKAHLNLHINSLELGDSAVYFCASSQDVGWEKNTGELFFGEGSRLTVL.

V and J are TRBV18 and TRBJ2-1; TCRdb returns TRBD1, unconfirmable since there is no DNA. The germline CDR1 and CDR2 sequences are KGHSH and LQKENI. The CDR3 totals 14 residues. The CDR3: CASSQNRGYNEQFF.

The chain recombines TRBV5-1 with TRBJ1-2; TCRdb gives TRBD1 as the D gene, but with no DNA this cannot be confirmed. Germline-derived CDR1 and CDR2 are SGHRS and YFSETQ. The length of the CDR3 is 13 residues. CDR3 loop: CASSSGGFYGYTF.

This chain uses TRBV20-1 with TRBJ2-3; TCRdb gives TRBD1 as the D gene, but with no DNA this cannot be confirmed. Germline V gives CDR1 DFQATT, CDR2 SNEGSKA (reference sequence). This CDR3 comprises 13 residues. The CDR3 loop is CSARTVNTDTQYF.

V gene TRBV7-9 combines with J gene TRBJ1-2; as DNA is missing, the TRBD1 call by TCRdb cannot be tested. Germline lookup yields CDR1 SEHNR and CDR2 FQNEAQ (reference sequence). The CDR3 runs to 15 residues. The CDR3 here is CASSLVNRVSYGYTF.

The V call is TRBV24-1, the J call TRBJ2-1; there is no DNA to check the TCRdb D call of TRBD1. Germline CDR1 reads KGHDR; CDR2 reads SFDVKD. The CDR3 is made up of 15 amino acids. This CDR3 is CASSLGGASDNEQFF.